Listed below are T cell receptor beta chains from one sample, sequenced in a study of T cell responses to AZD1222 COVID-19 vaccine. Clones were sequenced by immunoSEQ multiplex PCR, and TCRdb holds only the in-frame ones, with some missing. Of about 120,000 clones listed, roughly nine tenths were seen once; the top ten hold roughly 2.4%. The material sequenced was peripheral blood, taken on day 0 of AZD1222 vaccination. All receptors come from an adult in good health. The CDR3 runs from the conserved cysteine through the conserved F or W. A D gene is named only where the DNA matches it firmly. Rows give clone size only sometimes, using once, few, many, or a class for an expanded clone.

D gene,J gene,V gene,clone size,CDR3 protein,CDR3 DNA
NA,TRBJ2-7,TRBV5-6,few,CASSFGAAASYEQYF,TGTGCCAGCAGCTTTGGGGCGGCGGCTTCCTACGAGCAGTACTTC
TRBD1,TRBJ1-4,TRBV7-9,NA,CASSTGQGGKLFF,TGTGCCAGCAGCACTGGACAGGGAGGCAAACTGTTTTTT
TRBD2,TRBJ2-1,TRBV28,NA,CASRWAGVGNEQFF,TGTGCCAGTAGGTGGGCGGGAGTAGGGAATGAGCAGTTCTTC
NA,TRBJ1-1,TRBV29-1,NA,CSAQRWGGNTEAFF,TGCAGCGCCCAACGGTGGGGTGGAAACACTGAAGCTTTCTTT
NA,TRBJ1-4,TRBV28,NA,CASSPPEVRLFF,TGTGCCAGCAGTCCCCCGGAGGTTCGACTGTTTTTT
TRBD2,TRBJ2-3,TRBV28,NA,CASSPPAGSTDTQYF,TGTGCCAGCAGTCCCCCAGCGGGAAGCACAGATACGCAGTATTTT
NA,TRBJ2-3,TRBV29-1,NA,CSAESDTQYF,TGCAGCGCCGAGTCAGATACGCAGTATTTT
NA,TRBJ2-1,TRBV29-1,NA,CSGLADSYNEQFF,TGCAGCGGTTTAGCGGACTCCTACAATGAGCAGTTCTTC
NA,TRBJ2-3,TRBV6-1,NA,CASSDRPAGYNTDTQYF,TGTGCCAGCAGTGACCGTCCAGCCGGGTACAACACAGATACGCAGTATTTT
NA,TRBJ2-3,TRBV5-1,few,CASSLLAGIFTDTQYF,TGCGCCAGCAGCTTGCTGGCCGGTATTTTCACAGATACGCAGTATTTT
NA,TRBJ1-2,TRBV25-1,NA,CASSESGYYGYTF,TGTGCCAGCAGTGAATCAGGCTACTATGGCTACACCTTC
NA,TRBJ2-1,TRBV5-1,once,CASTPSLALGNEQFF,TGCGCCAGCACCCCCTCCCTAGCGCTGGGAAATGAGCAGTTCTTC
NA,TRBJ2-7,TRBV15,NA,CATSRDEGSKHAEQYF,TGTGCCACCAGCAGAGATGAGGGGAGCAAGCATGCCGAGCAGTACTTC
NA,TRBJ2-3,TRBV2,NA,CASRKGGSTDTQYF,TGTGCCAGCAGGAAGGGGGGCAGCACAGATACGCAGTATTTT
NA,TRBJ1-4,TRBV12-3/TRBV12-4,NA,CASTKGANEKLFF,TGTGCCAGCACTAAGGGGGCTAATGAAAAACTGTTTTTT
NA,TRBJ2-7,TRBV6-6,NA,CASSFEGGADEQYF,TGTGCCAGCAGTTTCGAGGGGGGAGCTGACGAGCAGTACTTC
TRBD2,TRBJ2-3,TRBV29-1,NA,CSVEGVGSGRARDTQYF,TGCAGCGTTGAAGGAGTGGGTAGCGGGAGGGCCAGGGATACGCAGTATTTT
TRBD1,TRBJ1-1,TRBV7-2,NA,CASSLGQGNTEAFF,TGTGCCAGCAGCTTAGGACAGGGGAACACTGAAGCTTTCTTT
NA,TRBJ2-7,TRBV28,NA,CASSSTRQGEQYF,TGTGCCAGCAGTTCGACTAGGCAGGGGGAGCAGTACTTC
TRBD2,TRBJ2-4,TRBV6-5,NA,CASRPWGGAKNIQYF,TGTGCCAGCAGACCCTGGGGGGGAGCCAAAAACATTCAGTACTTC
NA,TRBJ1-1,TRBV3-1/TRBV3-2,NA,CASSPRGGQGITEAFF,TGTGCCAGCAGCCCCCGGGGGGGGCAGGGGATCACTGAAGCTTTCTTT
NA,TRBJ1-5,TRBV12-3/TRBV12-4,NA,CASSLGRANPQHF,TGTGCCAGCAGTTTAGGAAGGGCCAACCCCCAGCATTTT
NA,TRBJ1-2,TRBV4-2,NA,CASSLDLEGYGYTF,TGTGCCAGCAGCCTGGATCTGGAGGGATATGGCTACACCTTC
NA,TRBJ1-6,TRBV2,NA,CASSVFNSYNSPLHF,TGTGCCAGCAGTGTTTTCAACTCCTATAATTCACCCCTCCACTTT
NA,TRBJ2-7,TRBV28,NA,CASSSFLQQGNPSEQYF,TGTGCCAGCAGTTCCTTTCTACAACAGGGTAACCCCTCCGAGCAGTACTTC
NA,TRBJ1-2,TRBV12-3/TRBV12-4,NA,CASSPSGSYGYTF,TGTGCCAGCAGCCCATCAGGGAGCTATGGCTACACCTTC
TRBD1,TRBJ2-7,TRBV6-2/TRBV6-3,NA,CASSRRRTGITYEQYF,TGTGCCAGCAGCCGACGGCGGACAGGGATTACCTACGAGCAGTACTTC
TRBD2,TRBJ2-7,TRBV10-1,NA,CASSDAAGALTYEQYF,TGCGCCAGCAGTGATGCGGCGGGAGCCTTAACCTACGAGCAGTACTTC
NA,TRBJ2-7,TRBV19,NA,CASQRPPYEQYF,TGTGCCAGCCAGCGGCCCCCCTACGAGCAGTACTTC
TRBD1,TRBJ2-2,TRBV2,NA,CASSSETGGATGELFF,TGTGCCAGCAGTTCTGAGACAGGGGGGGCGACCGGGGAGCTGTTTTTT
TRBD1,TRBJ2-7,TRBV18,few,CASSPLRDSPEQYF,TGTGCCAGCTCACCCCTCCGGGACAGCCCCGAGCAGTACTTC
NA,TRBJ1-3,TRBV30,NA,CAWSGGSGNTIYF,TGTGCCTGGAGTGGGGGATCTGGAAACACCATATATTTT
NA,TRBJ2-2,TRBV6-6,NA,CASSYGELGTGELFF,TGTGCCAGCAGTTACGGGGAATTAGGCACCGGGGAGCTGTTTTTT
TRBD2,TRBJ2-7,TRBV7-9,NA,CASSSLFLGGGYSYEQYF,TGTGCCAGCAGTTCACTATTTTTGGGCGGGGGGTACTCCTACGAGCAGTACTTC
TRBD2,TRBJ2-1,TRBV18,NA,CASSPQREGPIEQFF,TGTGCCAGCTCACCCCAGCGGGAGGGGCCCATTGAGCAGTTCTTC
NA,TRBJ2-7,TRBV7-9,NA,CASSSTPGQGSQDEQYF,TGTGCCAGCAGCTCCACTCCGGGACAAGGCTCTCAGGACGAGCAGTACTTC
NA,TRBJ1-2,TRBV28,NA,CASSFGQANYGYTF,TGTGCCAGCAGTTTCGGCCAAGCTAACTATGGCTACACCTTC
TRBD1,TRBJ1-4,TRBV28,NA,CASSSRGLANEKLFF,TGTGCCAGCAGTTCGAGGGGGCTAGCTAATGAAAAACTGTTTTTT
NA,TRBJ2-7,TRBV5-4,NA,CASSSGLREQYF,TGTGCCAGCAGCTCGGGACTGAGAGAGCAGTACTTC
TRBD1,TRBJ1-5,TRBV24-1,once,CATSDGTVSNQPQHF,TGTGCCACCAGTGACGGGACAGTTAGCAATCAGCCCCAGCATTTT
NA,TRBJ2-3,TRBV5-4,few,CASTRGGYTDTQYF,TGTGCCAGCACCCGGGGAGGATACACAGATACGCAGTATTTT
NA,TRBJ2-2,TRBV9,medium-sized,CASSVGGHQNTGELFF,TGTGCCAGCAGCGTAGGGGGACACCAGAACACCGGGGAGCTGTTTTTT
NA,TRBJ1-5,TRBV5-6,NA,CASSRGQQNQPQHF,TGTGCCAGCAGTAGAGGACAGCAAAATCAGCCCCAGCATTTT
TRBD2,TRBJ2-7,TRBV14,NA,CASSQVAGVIYEQYF,TGTGCCAGCAGCCAAGTGGCGGGAGTGATCTACGAGCAGTACTTC
TRBD1,TRBJ1-5,TRBV6-2/TRBV6-3,NA,CASSLQTGGNNQPQHF,TGTGCCAGCAGCCTCCAGACAGGGGGCAATAATCAGCCCCAGCATTTT
TRBD1,TRBJ1-4,TRBV28,once,CASSFSTGTGLQKLFF,TGTGCCAGCAGTTTCTCGACCGGGACAGGGTTGCAAAAACTGTTTTTT
NA,TRBJ1-2,TRBV11-2,NA,CASSPNGNYGYTF,TGTGCCAGCAGCCCAAACGGGAACTATGGCTACACCTTC
NA,TRBJ1-3,TRBV5-4,NA,CASSLIGGHGNTIYF,TGTGCCAGCAGCTTGATTGGGGGACACGGAAACACCATATATTTT
NA,TRBJ1-2,TRBV2,NA,CASRQGGSYGYTF,TGTGCCAGCAGACAGGGTGGTAGCTATGGCTACACCTTC
NA,TRBJ1-4,TRBV6-5,NA,CASSLTDNEKLFF,TGTGCCAGCAGTCTCACCGATAATGAAAAACTGTTTTTT
TRBD2,TRBJ2-7,TRBV27,NA,CASLGPSGRYEQYF,TGTGCCAGTTTGGGCCCCAGCGGGAGGTACGAGCAGTACTTC
TRBD2,TRBJ2-1,TRBV2,NA,CASSRGSSGIGRNYNEQFF,TGTGCCAGCAGTCGAGGTAGTAGCGGGATAGGACGTAACTACAATGAGCAGTTCTTC
NA,TRBJ2-3,TRBV28,NA,CASSLRAPDTQYF,TGTGCCAGCAGTTTGAGGGCCCCAGATACGCAGTATTTT
NA,TRBJ1-3,TRBV30,NA,CAWSVAGAVRGNTIYF,TGTGCCTGGAGTGTAGCTGGAGCAGTCCGGGGAAACACCATATATTTT
NA,TRBJ2-7,TRBV18,many,CASSPKDRSYEQYF,TGTGCCAGCTCACCGAAAGACAGGTCCTACGAGCAGTACTTC